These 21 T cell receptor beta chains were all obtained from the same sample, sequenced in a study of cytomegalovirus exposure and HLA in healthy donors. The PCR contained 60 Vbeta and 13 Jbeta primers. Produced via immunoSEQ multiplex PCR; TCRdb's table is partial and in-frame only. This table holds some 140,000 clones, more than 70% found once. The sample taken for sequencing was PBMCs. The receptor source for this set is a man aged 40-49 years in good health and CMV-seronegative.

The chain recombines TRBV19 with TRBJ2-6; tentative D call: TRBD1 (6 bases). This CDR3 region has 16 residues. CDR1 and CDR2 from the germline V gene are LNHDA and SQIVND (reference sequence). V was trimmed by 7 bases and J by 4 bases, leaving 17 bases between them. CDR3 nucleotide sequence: TGTGCCAGTATTGAAATGGGGGCCGGAGGGGCCAACGTCCTGACTTTC. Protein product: CASIEMGAGGANVLTF. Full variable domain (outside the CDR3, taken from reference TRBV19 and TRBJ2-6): DGGITQSPKYLFRKEGQNVTLSCEQNLNHDAMYWYRQDPGQGLRLIYYSQIVNDFQKGDIAEGYSVSREKKESFPLTVTSAQKNPTAFYLCASIEMGAGGANVLTFGAGSRLTVL.

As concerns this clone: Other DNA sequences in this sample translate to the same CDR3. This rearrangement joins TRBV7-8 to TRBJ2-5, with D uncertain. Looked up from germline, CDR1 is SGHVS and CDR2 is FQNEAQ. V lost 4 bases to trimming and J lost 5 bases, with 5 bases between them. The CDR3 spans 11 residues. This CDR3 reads CASSSRETQYF. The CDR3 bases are TGTGCCAGCAGCTCCCGGGAGACCCAGTACTTC.

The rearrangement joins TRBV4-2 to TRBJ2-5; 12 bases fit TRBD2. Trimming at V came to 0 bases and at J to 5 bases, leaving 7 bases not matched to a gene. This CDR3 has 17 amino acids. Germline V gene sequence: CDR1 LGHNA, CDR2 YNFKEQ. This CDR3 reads CASSQETSGSPGETQYF. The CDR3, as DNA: TGTGCCAGCAGCCAAGAGACTAGCGGGAGTCCTGGGGAGACCCAGTACTTC.

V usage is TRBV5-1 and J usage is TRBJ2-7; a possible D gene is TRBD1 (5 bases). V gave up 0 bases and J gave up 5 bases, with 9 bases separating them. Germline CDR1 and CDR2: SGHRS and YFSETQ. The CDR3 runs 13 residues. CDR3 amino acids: CASSLALGDEQYF. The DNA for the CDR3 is TGCGCCAGCAGCTTGGCGCTAGGGGACGAGCAGTACTTC.

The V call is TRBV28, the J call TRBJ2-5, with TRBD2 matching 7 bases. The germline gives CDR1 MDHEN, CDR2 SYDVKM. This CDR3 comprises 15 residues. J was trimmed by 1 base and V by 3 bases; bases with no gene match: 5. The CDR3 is CASSLGGGIQETQYF. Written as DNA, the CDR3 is TGTGCCAGCAGTTTGGGCGGGGGTATCCAAGAGACCCAGTACTTC.

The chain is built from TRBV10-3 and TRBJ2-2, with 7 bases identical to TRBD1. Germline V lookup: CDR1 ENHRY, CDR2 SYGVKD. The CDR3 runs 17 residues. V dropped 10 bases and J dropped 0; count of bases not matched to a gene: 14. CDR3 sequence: CATRTGVTSSNTGELFF. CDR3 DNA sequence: TGTGCCACGAGAACAGGGGTCACCAGTTCGAACACCGGGGAGCTGTTTTTT.

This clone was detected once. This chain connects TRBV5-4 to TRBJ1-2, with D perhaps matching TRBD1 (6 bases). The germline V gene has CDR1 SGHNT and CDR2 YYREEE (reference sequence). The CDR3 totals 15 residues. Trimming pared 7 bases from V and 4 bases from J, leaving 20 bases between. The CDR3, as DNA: TGTGCCAGCTACCTACAGGGCGTCTCAATCTATGGCTACACCTTC. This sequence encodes CASYLQGVSIYGYTF.

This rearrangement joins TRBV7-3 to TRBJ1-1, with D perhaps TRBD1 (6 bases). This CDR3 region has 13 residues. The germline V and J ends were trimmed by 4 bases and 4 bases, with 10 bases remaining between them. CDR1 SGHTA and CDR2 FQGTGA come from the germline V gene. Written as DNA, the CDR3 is TGTGCCAGCAGCTCCGGACAGTTCACTGAAGCTTTCTTT. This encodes CASSSGQFTEAFF.

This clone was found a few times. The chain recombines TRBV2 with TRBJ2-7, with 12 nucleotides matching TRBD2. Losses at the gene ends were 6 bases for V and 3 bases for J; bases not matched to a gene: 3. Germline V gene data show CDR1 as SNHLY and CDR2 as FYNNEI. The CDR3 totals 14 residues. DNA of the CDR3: TGTGCCAGCAGGCCGGGACTAGCGGGCTACGAGCAGTACTTC. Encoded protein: CASRPGLAGYEQYF.

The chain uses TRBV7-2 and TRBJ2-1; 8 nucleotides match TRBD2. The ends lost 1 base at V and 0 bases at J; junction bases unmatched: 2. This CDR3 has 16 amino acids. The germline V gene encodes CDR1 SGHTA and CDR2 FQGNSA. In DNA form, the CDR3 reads TGTGCCAGCAGCTTAGTCCGGGGGGGCTCCTACAATGAGCAGTTCTTC. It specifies CASSLVRGGSYNEQFF.

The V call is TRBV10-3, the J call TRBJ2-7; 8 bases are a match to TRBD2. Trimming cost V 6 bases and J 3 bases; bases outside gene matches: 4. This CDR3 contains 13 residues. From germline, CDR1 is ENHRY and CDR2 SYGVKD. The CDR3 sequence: CAIRGREGYEQYF. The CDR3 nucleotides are TGTGCCATCAGAGGACGGGAGGGCTACGAGCAGTACTTC.

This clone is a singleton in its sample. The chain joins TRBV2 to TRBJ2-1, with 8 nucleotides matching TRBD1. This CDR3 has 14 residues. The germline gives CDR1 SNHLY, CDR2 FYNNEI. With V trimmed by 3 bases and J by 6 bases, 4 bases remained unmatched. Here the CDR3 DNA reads TGTGCCAGCAGTGATGGGACAGGCGTCAATGAGCAGTTCTTC. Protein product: CASSDGTGVNEQFF.

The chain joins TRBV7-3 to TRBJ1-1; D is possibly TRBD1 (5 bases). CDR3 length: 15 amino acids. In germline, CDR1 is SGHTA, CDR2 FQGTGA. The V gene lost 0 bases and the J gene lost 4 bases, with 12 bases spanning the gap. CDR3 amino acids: CASSLTGEVGTEAFF. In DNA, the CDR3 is TGTGCCAGCAGCTTAACGGGGGAGGTGGGCACTGAAGCTTTCTTT. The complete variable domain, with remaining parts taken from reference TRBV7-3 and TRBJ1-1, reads GAGVSQTPSNKVTEKGKYVELRCDPISGHTALYWYRQSLGQGPEFLIYFQGTGAADDSGLPNDRFFAVRPEGSVSTLKIQRTERGDSAVYLCASSLTGEVGTEAFFGQGTRLTVV.

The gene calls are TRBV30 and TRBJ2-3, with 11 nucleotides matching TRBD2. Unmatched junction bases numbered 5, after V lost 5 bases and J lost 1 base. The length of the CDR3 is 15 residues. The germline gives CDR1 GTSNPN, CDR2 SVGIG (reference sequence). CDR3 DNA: TGTGCCTGGTCTCTTAGCGGGGGGGGCACAGATACGCAGTATTTT. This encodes CAWSLSGGGTDTQYF.

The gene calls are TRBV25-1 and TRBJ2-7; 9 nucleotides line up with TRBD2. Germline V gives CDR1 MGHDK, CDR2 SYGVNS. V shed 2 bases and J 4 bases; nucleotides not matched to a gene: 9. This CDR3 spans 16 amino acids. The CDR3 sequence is CASSELGDSGSYEQYF. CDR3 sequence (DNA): TGTGCCAGCAGTGAACTGGGTGATAGCGGGAGTTACGAGCAGTACTTC.

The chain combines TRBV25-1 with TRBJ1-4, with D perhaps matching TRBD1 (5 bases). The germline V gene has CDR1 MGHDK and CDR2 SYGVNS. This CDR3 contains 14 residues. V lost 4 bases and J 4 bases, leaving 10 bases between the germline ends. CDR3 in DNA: TGTGCCAGCAGTGTCGGGGGAAGTAATGAAAAACTGTTTTTT. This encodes CASSVGGSNEKLFF.

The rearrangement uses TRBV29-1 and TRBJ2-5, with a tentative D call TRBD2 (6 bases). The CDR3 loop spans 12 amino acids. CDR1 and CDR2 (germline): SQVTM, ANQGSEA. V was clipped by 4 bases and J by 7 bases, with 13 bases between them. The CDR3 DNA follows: TGCAGCGTTGGAGGGGACGGGGGGACCCAGTACTTC. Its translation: CSVGGDGGTQYF.

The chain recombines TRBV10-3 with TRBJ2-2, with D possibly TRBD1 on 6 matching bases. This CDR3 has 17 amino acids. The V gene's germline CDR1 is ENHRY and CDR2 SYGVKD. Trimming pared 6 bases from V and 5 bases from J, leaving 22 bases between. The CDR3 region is CAISLQDSRVGTGELFF. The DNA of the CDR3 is TGTGCCATCAGCCTACAGGACAGCCGGGTAGGGACCGGGGAGCTGTTTTTT.

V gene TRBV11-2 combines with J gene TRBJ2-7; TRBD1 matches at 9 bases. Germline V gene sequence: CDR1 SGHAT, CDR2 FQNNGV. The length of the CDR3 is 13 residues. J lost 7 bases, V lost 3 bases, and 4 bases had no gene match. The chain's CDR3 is CASSFPGTGEQYF. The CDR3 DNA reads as TGTGCCAGCAGCTTTCCCGGGACAGGGGAGCAGTACTTC. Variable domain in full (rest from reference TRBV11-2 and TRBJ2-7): EAGVAQSPRYKIIEKRQSVAFWCNPISGHATLYWYQQILGQGPKLLIQFQNNGVVDDSQLPKDRFSAERLKGVDSTLKIQPAKLEDSAVYLCASSFPGTGEQYFGPGTRLTVT.

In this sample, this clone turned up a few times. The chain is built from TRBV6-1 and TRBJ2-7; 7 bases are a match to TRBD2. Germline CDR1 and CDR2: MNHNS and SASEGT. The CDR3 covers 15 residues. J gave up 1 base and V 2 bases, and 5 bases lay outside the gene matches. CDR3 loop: CASSEWPSGSYEQYF. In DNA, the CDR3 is TGTGCCAGCAGTGAATGGCCTAGCGGATCCTACGAGCAGTACTTC.

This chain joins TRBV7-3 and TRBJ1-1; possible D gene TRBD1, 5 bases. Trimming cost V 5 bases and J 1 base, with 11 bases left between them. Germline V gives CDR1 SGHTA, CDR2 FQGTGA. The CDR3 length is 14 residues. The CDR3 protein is CASSVQGQNTEAFF. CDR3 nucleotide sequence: TGTGCCAGCAGCGTCCAGGGTCAGAACACTGAAGCTTTCTTT.